Listed here are 18 T cell receptor beta chains from one sample, sequenced in a study of beta chain features in type 1 diabetes. Study-level findings and limits: Type 1 diabetes patients had moderately but significantly shorter TCRB CDR3s in all four CD4+ subsets.

The antigens these receptors bind are not known. Sequenced material consisted of expressed TCRB transcripts (all of the isolated RNA was reverse transcribed). The assay was immunoSEQ multiplex PCR, and TCRdb's table has in-frame clones only and misses some. The sample lists 150,000 to 200,000 clones; roughly 60% were seen once. Sequencing was done on a sample of naive CD4+ T cells from blood. These receptors all come from a man under 40 with type 1 diabetes.

A few counts support this clone. The V gene is TRBV20-1, the J gene TRBJ2-1, with D unresolved. Trimming took 7 bases from V and 10 from J, leaving 14 bases between them. Germline CDR1 reads DFQATT; CDR2 reads SNEGSKA (reference sequence). The CDR3 spans 11 residues. DNA of the CDR3: TGCAGTGGTTTGGTATGGCGGGAGCAGTTCTTC. Protein product: CSGLVWREQFF.

The chain recombines TRBV7-9 with TRBJ2-5; D not resolved. CDR1 and CDR2 from the germline V gene are SEHNR and FQNEAQ (reference sequence). This CDR3 has 8 amino acids. This chain's CDR3 is CPQETQYF. In DNA form, the CDR3 reads TGTCCTCAAGAGACCCAGTACTTC.

The J gene is TRBJ2-7, the V gene TRBV7-2; D unclear. The V and J ends lost 8 bases and 3 bases respectively, with 14 bases between them. The CDR3 consists of 13 residues. Germline CDR1 and CDR2: SGHTA and FQGNSA. The CDR3 sequence: CASVQDPLYEQYF. The CDR3 DNA reads TGTGCCAGCGTTCAGGATCCGCTCTACGAGCAGTACTTC.

This chain links TRBV7-2 with TRBJ2-1; 7 bases align to TRBD2. Germline values: CDR1 SGHTA, CDR2 FQGNSA. CDR3 length: 15 residues. With V trimmed by 7 bases and J by 0 bases, 6 bases remained unmatched. The CDR3 bases are TGTGCCAGCACCCTAAGCGGGAACTCCTACAATGAGCAGTTCTTC. This gives the protein CASTLSGNSYNEQFF.

The rearrangement links TRBV30 to TRBJ2-5; the match to TRBD2 covers 13 bases. Germline V gene data show CDR1 as GTSNPN and CDR2 as SVGIG (reference sequence). The trim removed 5 bases at V and 0 bases at J, leaving 3 bases unmatched. This CDR3 comprises 15 residues. The CDR3 DNA follows: TGTGCCTGGGGGACTAGCGGGAAGAACCAAGAGACCCAGTACTTC. Translation: CAWGTSGKNQETQYF. The full variable domain, completed using reference TRBV30 and TRBJ2-5, is SQTIHQWPATLVQPVGSPLSLECTVEGTSNPNLYWYRQAAGRGLQLLFYSVGIGQISSEVPQNLSASRPQDRQFILSSKKLLLSDSGFYLCAWGTSGKNQETQYFGPGTRLLVL.

This chain links TRBV4-3 with TRBJ2-7; TRBD1 might be the D (5 bases). V gave up 0 bases and J gave up 5 bases, with 8 bases separating them. Germline V gene sequence: CDR1 LGHNA, CDR2 YSLEER. This CDR3 region has 13 residues. CDR3 coding DNA: TGCGCCAGCAGCCAAGATCTCAGGGACGAGCAGTACTTC. It translates to CASSQDLRDEQYF.

The chain uses TRBV7-9 and TRBJ2-5; D is undetermined. The V end was cut by 2 bases, the J end by 4 bases, with 5 bases between. The CDR3 consists of 12 residues. Germline V gene data show CDR1 as SEHNR and CDR2 as FQNEAQ (reference sequence). In DNA form, the CDR3 reads TGTGCCAGCAGCTTATCCTCAGAGACCCAGTACTTC. Its translation: CASSLSSETQYF.

This sequence joins TRBV18 and TRBJ2-7; D not resolved. The germline V and J ends were trimmed by 5 bases and 6 bases, with 8 bases remaining between them. This CDR3 is 11 amino acids long. Germline V CDR1 and CDR2: KGHSH, LQKENI. The CDR3 DNA reads as TGTGCCAGCTCATCATCGACCGAGCAGTACTTC. Its protein product is CASSSSTEQYF. Full variable domain (outside the CDR3, taken from reference TRBV18 and TRBJ2-7): NAGVMQNPRHLVRRRGQEARLRCSPMKGHSHVYWYRQLPEEGLKFMVYLQKENIIDESGMPKERFSAEFPKEGPSILRIQQVVRGDSAAYFCASSSSTEQYFGPGTRLTVT.

This clone was counted between two and nine times. V gene TRBV10-2 combines with J gene TRBJ2-1; D is possibly TRBD1 (5 bases). V was trimmed by 6 bases and J by 0 bases, leaving 12 bases between them. The CDR3 loop spans 15 amino acids. Germline CDR1 is WSHSY and CDR2 is SAAADI. The chain's CDR3 is CASSLQASSYNEQFF. In DNA, the CDR3 is TGCGCCAGCAGCTTACAGGCCAGCTCCTACAATGAGCAGTTCTTC.

A word on this clone: Relative to the germline gene, one junction end is altered; a read error may explain this. V usage is TRBV5-6 and J usage is TRBJ1-1; no clear D. Germline CDR1 and CDR2: SGHDT and YYEEEE. The CDR3 runs 14 residues. CDR3 loop: CASSLGTLNTEAFF. For the CDR3, the DNA is TGTGCCAGCAGTTTGGGAACGCTGAACACTGAAGCTTTCTTT.

The chain is built from TRBV25-1 and TRBJ2-1; D call uncertain. The CDR3 covers 12 residues. V was clipped by 5 bases and J by 4 bases, with 6 bases between them. The germline gives CDR1 MGHDK, CDR2 SYGVNS. This CDR3 is CASSRDYNEQFF. In DNA, the CDR3 is TGTGCCAGCAGTCGAGATTACAATGAGCAGTTCTTC.

Here the CDR3 reads CAWSPGEVNTIYF. The CDR3 DNA sequence: TGTGCCTGGAGTCCAGGGGAGGTGAACACCATATATTTT. The V gene is TRBV30, the J gene TRBJ1-3; D might be TRBD1 (6 bases). With 2 bases removed from V and 7 bases from J, the gap between germline ends came to 12 bases. Looked up from germline, CDR1 is GTSNPN and CDR2 is SVGIG (reference sequence). This CDR3 spans 13 amino acids.

The V gene is TRBV7-2, the J gene TRBJ1-6; the D is unclear. The germline V gene has CDR1 SGHTA and CDR2 FQGNSA. The CDR3 loop spans 15 amino acids. Trimming removed 1 base from V and 7 bases from J, with 11 bases in between. The CDR3: CASSLVRVGNSPLHF. The CDR3 region has the DNA TGTGCCAGCAGCTTAGTGAGGGTAGGGAATTCACCCCTCCACTTT.

V gene TRBV19 combines with J gene TRBJ2-1; possible D gene TRBD2, 5 bases. Germline V lookup: CDR1 LNHDA, CDR2 SQIVND (reference sequence). V gave up 2 bases and J gave up 5 bases, with 7 bases separating them. The CDR3 runs to 13 residues. CDR3 residues: CASSIRENNEQFF. The DNA of the CDR3 is TGTGCCAGTAGTATACGGGAAAACAATGAGCAGTTCTTC.

This chain links TRBV5-1 with TRBJ2-3, with TRBD1 identical over 10 bases. The V and J ends lost 0 bases and 1 base, in that order; junction bases with no gene match: 11. The germline gives CDR1 SGHRS, CDR2 YFSETQ. The CDR3 extends over 19 amino acids. The CDR3: CASSLAGRFGQGGTDTQYF. The CDR3 DNA is TGCGCCAGCAGCTTGGCTGGACGCTTCGGACAGGGGGGCACAGATACGCAGTATTTT.

The J gene is TRBJ2-3, the V gene TRBV13, with D uncertain. Looked up from germline, CDR1 is PRHDT and CDR2 is FYEKMQ (reference sequence). This CDR3 has 13 residues. V was pared by 5 bases and J by 4 bases, with 10 bases between. CDR3 nucleotides: TGTGCCAGCAGCCAGGCGGTCGCAGATACGCAGTATTTT. It encodes CASSQAVADTQYF.

This clone has only one observation. This sample includes further DNA sequences coding for the same CDR3. DNA of the CDR3: TGTGCCAGCAGTAGGGGGCCGACAGATACGCAGTATTTT. Amino acids: CASSRGPTDTQYF. The V gene is TRBV2, the J gene TRBJ2-3, with 7 bases matching TRBD1. This CDR3 contains 13 residues. In germline, CDR1 is SNHLY, CDR2 FYNNEI. The ends lost 5 bases at V and 3 bases at J; junction bases unmatched: 2.

This chain connects TRBV27 to TRBJ1-2, with TRBD1 identical over 10 bases. The CDR3 contains 13 residues. With 1 base clipped from V and 7 bases from J, the junction kept 0 bases outside the gene matches. Germline V gene lookup returns CDR1 MNHEY and CDR2 SMNVEV (reference sequence). For the CDR3, the DNA is TGTGCCAGCAGTTTATGGGACAGGGGTGGCTACACCTTC. Its translation is CASSLWDRGGYTF.